This TCR beta chain was sequenced for a study of monozygotic twins with inflammatory bowel disease. Blood samples measuring around 2.4 ml were taken per donor. Using the 5' RACE reads, TCRdb records one entry per CDR3 protein without DNA. The sample table includes approximately 200,000 distinct CDR3 sequences. Per germline, CDR1 SGHRS and CDR2 YFSETQ. CDR3 length: 13 amino acids. The sample was blood. V gene TRBV5-1 combines with J gene TRBJ1-2; no DNA is available, so the TRBD1 call from TCRdb remains unchecked. This clonotype was obtained from a human donor with ulcerative colitis or Crohn's disease, or a healthy co-twin of an affected twin (not recorded which). CDR3 region: CASSPLNDRASTF. The variable domain in full, with the rest retrieved from reference TRBV5-1 and TRBJ1-2, is KAGVTQTPRYLIKTRGQQVTLSCSPISGHRSVSWYQQTPGQGLQFLFEYFSETQRNKGNFPGRFSGRQFSNSRSEMNVSTLELGDSALYLCASSPLNDRASTFGSGTRLTVV.